This is a list of T cell receptor beta chains from one sample in a study of T cell responses to AZD1222 COVID-19 vaccine. Produced via immunoSEQ multiplex PCR; TCRdb's table is partial and in-frame only. The sample lists 130,000 or so clones; 89% were seen once. The sequencing used peripheral blood, collected on day 0 of AZD1222 vaccination. These receptors came from an adult in good health. The CDR3 runs from the conserved cysteine through the conserved F or W. The D gene is left open where the match is weak. Only part of the rows carry a size: once, few, many, or a class if the clone is expanded.

D: NA; V: TRBV5-1; size: NA; J: TRBJ1-3; CDR3: CASSPQGFDSGNTIYF; DNA: TGCGCCAGCAGCCCCCAAGGCTTTGACTCTGGAAACACCATATATTTT
D: NA; V: TRBV10-3; size: NA; J: TRBJ2-1; CDR3: CAIGRTFIEQFF; DNA: TGTGCCATCGGTCGGACTTTCATTGAGCAGTTCTTC
D: TRBD2; V: TRBV10-3; size: NA; J: TRBJ2-7; CDR3: CAISEASGYHEQYF; DNA: TGTGCCATCAGTGAGGCTAGCGGGTACCACGAGCAGTACTTC
D: TRBD1; V: TRBV4-1; size: few; J: TRBJ1-2; CDR3: CASSQAAGTDYGYTF; DNA: TGCGCCAGCAGCCAAGCCGCCGGGACAGACTATGGCTACACCTTC
D: TRBD1; V: TRBV15; size: NA; J: TRBJ1-4; CDR3: CATSDRTGANEKLFF; DNA: TGTGCCACCAGCGACCGCACAGGGGCAAATGAAAAACTGTTTTTT
D: NA; V: TRBV9; size: NA; J: TRBJ2-3; CDR3: CASSVDDRRADTQYF; DNA: TGTGCCAGCAGCGTAGACGACAGGAGGGCAGATACGCAGTATTTT
D: NA; V: TRBV5-1; size: NA; J: TRBJ2-1; CDR3: CASSLGSYLSAVQFF; DNA: TGCGCCAGCAGCTTGGGATCTTACCTTTCTGCTGTGCAGTTCTTC
D: TRBD2; V: TRBV29-1; size: NA; J: TRBJ2-5; CDR3: CSVGGSETQYF; DNA: TGCAGCGTGGGAGGGAGCGAGACCCAGTACTTC
D: TRBD1; V: TRBV19; size: NA; J: TRBJ1-5; CDR3: CASSIQGAYNQPQHF; DNA: TGTGCCAGTAGTATCCAGGGGGCGTACAATCAGCCCCAGCATTTT
D: NA; V: TRBV25-1; size: NA; J: TRBJ2-3; CDR3: CASSAGTWSTDTQYF; DNA: TGTGCCAGCAGCGCCGGGACATGGAGCACAGATACGCAGTATTTT
D: TRBD1; V: TRBV20-1; size: NA; J: TRBJ2-7; CDR3: CSALTGVEQYF; DNA: TGCAGTGCCCTAACAGGGGTCGAGCAGTACTTC
D: NA; V: TRBV15; size: NA; J: TRBJ2-3; CDR3: CATSRDEMPTLWDTQYF; DNA: TGTGCCACCAGCAGAGATGAGATGCCTACCCTTTGGGATACGCAGTATTTT
D: NA; V: TRBV10-3; size: NA; J: TRBJ2-1; CDR3: CAISDPRTYRDNEQFF; DNA: TGTGCCATCAGTGACCCAAGGACTTATCGTGATAATGAGCAGTTCTTC
D: TRBD1; V: TRBV7-8; size: NA; J: TRBJ2-7; CDR3: CASSPRDRGYEQYF; DNA: TGTGCCAGCAGCCCCCGGGACAGGGGGTACGAGCAGTACTTC
D: TRBD1; V: TRBV29-1; size: NA; J: TRBJ1-2; CDR3: CSVEEKARGLGGYTF; DNA: TGCAGCGTTGAAGAAAAAGCCAGGGGGCTCGGTGGCTACACCTTC
D: TRBD1; V: TRBV5-1; size: NA; J: TRBJ1-5; CDR3: CASSLEGAGNQPQHF; DNA: TGCGCCAGCAGCTTGGAGGGGGCTGGCAATCAGCCCCAGCATTTT
D: NA; V: TRBV27; size: NA; J: TRBJ2-1; CDR3: CASRLKALGTYNEQFF; DNA: TGTGCCAGCAGATTAAAGGCCCTGGGTACCTACAATGAGCAGTTCTTC
D: TRBD1; V: TRBV5-1; size: NA; J: TRBJ1-4; CDR3: CASSLAGQENEKLFF; DNA: TGCGCCAGCAGCTTGGCGGGACAGGAAAATGAAAAACTGTTTTTT